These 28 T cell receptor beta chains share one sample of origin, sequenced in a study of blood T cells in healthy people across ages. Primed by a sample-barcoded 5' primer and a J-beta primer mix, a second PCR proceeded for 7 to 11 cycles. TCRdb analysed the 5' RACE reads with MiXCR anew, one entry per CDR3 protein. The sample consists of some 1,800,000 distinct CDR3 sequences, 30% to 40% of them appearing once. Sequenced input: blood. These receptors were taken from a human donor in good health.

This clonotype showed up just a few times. Written as DNA, the CDR3 is TGCAGCGTTGAACCGGCAGGCCGGCCAGAGACCCAGTACTTC. This translates into CSVEPAGRPETQYF. This chain joins TRBV29-1 and TRBJ2-5, with D hard to call. Germline V CDR1 and CDR2: SQVTM, ANQGSEA. The ends were cut back, 2 bases at V and 4 bases at J, with 14 bases in the middle. The CDR3 is made up of 14 amino acids.

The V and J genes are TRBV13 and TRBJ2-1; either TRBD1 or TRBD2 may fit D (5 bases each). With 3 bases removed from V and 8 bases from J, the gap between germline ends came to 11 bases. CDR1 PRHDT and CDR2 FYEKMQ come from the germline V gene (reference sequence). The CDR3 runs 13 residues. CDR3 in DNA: TGTGCCAGCAGCTTGAGGGGAGTAGATGAGCAGTTCTTC. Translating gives CASSLRGVDEQFF.

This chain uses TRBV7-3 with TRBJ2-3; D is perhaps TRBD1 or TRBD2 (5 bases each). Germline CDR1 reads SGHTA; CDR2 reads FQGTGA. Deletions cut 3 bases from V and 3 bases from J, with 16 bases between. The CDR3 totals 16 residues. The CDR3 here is CASSLGLGTNTDTQYF. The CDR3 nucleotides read TGTGCCAGCAGCTTGGGGTTAGGGACCAATACAGATACGCAGTATTTT.

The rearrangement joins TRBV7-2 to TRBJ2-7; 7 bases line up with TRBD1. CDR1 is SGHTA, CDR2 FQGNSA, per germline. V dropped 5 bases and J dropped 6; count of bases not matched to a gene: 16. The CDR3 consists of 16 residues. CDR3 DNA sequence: TGTGCCAGCAGCGCCGGACCGGGACAGAGTTCTGCCGAGCAGTACTTC. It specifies CASSAGPGQSSAEQYF.

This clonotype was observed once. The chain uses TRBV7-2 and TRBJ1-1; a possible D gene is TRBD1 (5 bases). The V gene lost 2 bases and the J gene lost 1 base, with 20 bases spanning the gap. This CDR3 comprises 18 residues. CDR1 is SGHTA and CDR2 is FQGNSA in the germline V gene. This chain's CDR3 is CASSLKGFGGASNTEAFF. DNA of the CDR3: TGTGCCAGCAGCTTAAAAGGGTTTGGAGGGGCCTCGAACACTGAAGCTTTCTTT.

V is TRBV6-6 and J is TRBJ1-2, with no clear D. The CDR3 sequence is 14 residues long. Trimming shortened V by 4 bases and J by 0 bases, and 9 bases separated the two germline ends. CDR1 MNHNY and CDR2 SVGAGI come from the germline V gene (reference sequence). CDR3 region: CASSSGWSNYGYTF. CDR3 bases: TGTGCCAGCAGTTCTGGTTGGTCTAACTATGGCTACACCTTC.

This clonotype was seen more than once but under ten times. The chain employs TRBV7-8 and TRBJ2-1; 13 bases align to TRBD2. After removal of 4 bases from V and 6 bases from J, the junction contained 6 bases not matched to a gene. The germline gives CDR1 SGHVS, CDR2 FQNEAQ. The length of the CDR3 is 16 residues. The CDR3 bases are TGTGCCAGCAGCTCATATGGGACTAGCGGGGCCAATGAGCAGTTCTTC. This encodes CASSSYGTSGANEQFF.

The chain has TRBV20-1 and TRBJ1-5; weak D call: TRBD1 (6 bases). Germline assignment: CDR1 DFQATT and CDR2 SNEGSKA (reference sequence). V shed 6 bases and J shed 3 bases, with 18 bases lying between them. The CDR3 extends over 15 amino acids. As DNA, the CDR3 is TGCAGTGCCCAAGAGGGGGGCTGGAACAATCAGCCCCAGCATTTT. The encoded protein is CSAQEGGWNNQPQHF.

DNA for the CDR3: TGTGCCAGCAGTGGGTTGGGGGCGCGAGGCTATGGCTACACCTTC. Protein sequence: CASSGLGARGYGYTF. The chain employs TRBV6-1 and TRBJ1-2; possible D gene TRBD1, 6 bases. The CDR3 has 15 amino acids. Between the trimmed V and J ends, which lost 4 bases and 4 bases, there was a span of 16 bases. CDR1 is MNHNS, CDR2 SASEGT, per germline.

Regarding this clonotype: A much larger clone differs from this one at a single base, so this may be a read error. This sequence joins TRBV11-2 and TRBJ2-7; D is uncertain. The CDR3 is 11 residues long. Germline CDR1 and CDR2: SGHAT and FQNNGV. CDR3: CACSLRNEQYF. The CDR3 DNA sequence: TGTGCCTGCAGCTTAAGAAACGAGCAGTACTTC.

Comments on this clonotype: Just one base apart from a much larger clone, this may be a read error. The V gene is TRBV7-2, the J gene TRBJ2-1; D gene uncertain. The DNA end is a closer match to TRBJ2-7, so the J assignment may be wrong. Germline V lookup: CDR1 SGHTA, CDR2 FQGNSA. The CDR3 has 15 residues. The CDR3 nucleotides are TGTGCCAGCAGCTGGGCAGCAAACAGAGACAATGAGCAGTACTTC. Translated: CASSWAANRDNEQYF.

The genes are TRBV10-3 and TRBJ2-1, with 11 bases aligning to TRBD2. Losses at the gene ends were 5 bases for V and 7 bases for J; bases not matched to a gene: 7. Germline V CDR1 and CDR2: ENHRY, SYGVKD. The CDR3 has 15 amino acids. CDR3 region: CAISRGLAGTNEQFF. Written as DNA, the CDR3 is TGTGCCATCAGTCGTGGACTAGCGGGTACTAATGAGCAGTTCTTC.

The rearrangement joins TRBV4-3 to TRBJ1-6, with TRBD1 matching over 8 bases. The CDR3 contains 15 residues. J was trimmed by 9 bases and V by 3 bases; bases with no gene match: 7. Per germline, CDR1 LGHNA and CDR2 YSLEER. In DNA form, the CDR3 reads TGCGCCAGCAGCCACCGGACAGGGCGGGGTTCACCCCTCCACTTT. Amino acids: CASSHRTGRGSPLHF.

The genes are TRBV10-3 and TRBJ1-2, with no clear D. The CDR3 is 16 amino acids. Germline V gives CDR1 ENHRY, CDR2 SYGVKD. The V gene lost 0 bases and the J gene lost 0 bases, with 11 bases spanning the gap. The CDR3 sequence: CAISESDYSPNYGYTF. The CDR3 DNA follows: TGTGCCATCAGTGAGTCAGACTACAGCCCTAACTATGGCTACACCTTC.

Here the CDR3 DNA reads TGTGCCATCAGTGGGGGGACAGGGTTGAATGAGCAGTTCTTC. As protein: CAISGGTGLNEQFF. The chain carries TRBV10-3 and TRBJ2-1; TRBD1 matches at 9 bases. Trimming at V came to 4 bases and at J to 7 bases, leaving 5 bases not matched to a gene. Germline CDR1 is ENHRY and CDR2 is SYGVKD. This CDR3 comprises 14 residues.

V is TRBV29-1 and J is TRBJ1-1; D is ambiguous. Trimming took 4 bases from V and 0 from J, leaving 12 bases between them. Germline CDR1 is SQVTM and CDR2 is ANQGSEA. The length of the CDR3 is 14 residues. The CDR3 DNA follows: TGCAGCGTTGGAAGGTCGGTGATGAACACTGAAGCTTTCTTT. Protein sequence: CSVGRSVMNTEAFF.

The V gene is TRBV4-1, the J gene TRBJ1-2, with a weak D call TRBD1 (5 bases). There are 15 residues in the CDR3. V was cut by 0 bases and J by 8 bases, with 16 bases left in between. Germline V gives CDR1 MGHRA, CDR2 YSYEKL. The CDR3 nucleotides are TGCGCCAGCAGCCAAGATCCTCGGACAAGTCAAGGCTACACCTTC. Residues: CASSQDPRTSQGYTF.

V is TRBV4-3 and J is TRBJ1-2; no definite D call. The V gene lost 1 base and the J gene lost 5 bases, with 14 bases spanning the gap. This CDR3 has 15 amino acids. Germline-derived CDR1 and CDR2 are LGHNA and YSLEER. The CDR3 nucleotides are TGCGCCAGCAGCCAAGGGGTAGGGCGGGCTTATGGCTACACCTTC. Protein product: CASSQGVGRAYGYTF.

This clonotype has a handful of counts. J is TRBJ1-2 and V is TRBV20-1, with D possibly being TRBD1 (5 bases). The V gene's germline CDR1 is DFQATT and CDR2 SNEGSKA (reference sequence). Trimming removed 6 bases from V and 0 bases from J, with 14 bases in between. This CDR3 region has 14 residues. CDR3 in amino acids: CSARELTANYGYTF. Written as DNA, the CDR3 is TGCAGTGCCCGAGAACTGACAGCTAACTATGGCTACACCTTC.

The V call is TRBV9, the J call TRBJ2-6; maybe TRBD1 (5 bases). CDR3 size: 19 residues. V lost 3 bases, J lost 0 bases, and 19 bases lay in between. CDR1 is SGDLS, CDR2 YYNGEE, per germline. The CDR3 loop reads CASSGAGSTHDSGANVLTF. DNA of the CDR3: TGTGCCAGCAGCGGGGCAGGGTCGACCCACGACTCTGGGGCCAACGTCCTGACTTTC.

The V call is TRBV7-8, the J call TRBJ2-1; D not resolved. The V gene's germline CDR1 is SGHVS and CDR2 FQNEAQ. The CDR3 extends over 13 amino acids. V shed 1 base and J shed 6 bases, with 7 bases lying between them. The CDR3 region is CASSLEWVNEQFF. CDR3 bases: TGTGCCAGCAGCTTAGAGTGGGTCAATGAGCAGTTCTTC. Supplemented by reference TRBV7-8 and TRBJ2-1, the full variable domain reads GAGVSQSPRYKVAKRGQDVALRCDPISGHVSLFWYQQALGQGPEFLTYFQNEAQLDKSGLPSDRFFAERPEGSVSTLKIQRTQQEDSAVYLCASSLEWVNEQFFGPGTRLTVL.

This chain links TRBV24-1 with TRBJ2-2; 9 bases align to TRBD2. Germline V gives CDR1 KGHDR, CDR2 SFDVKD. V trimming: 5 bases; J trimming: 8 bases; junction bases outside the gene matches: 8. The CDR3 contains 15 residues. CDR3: CATSGAGGPSGELFF. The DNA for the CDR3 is TGTGCCACCAGTGGAGCGGGGGGCCCATCTGGGGAGCTGTTTTTT.

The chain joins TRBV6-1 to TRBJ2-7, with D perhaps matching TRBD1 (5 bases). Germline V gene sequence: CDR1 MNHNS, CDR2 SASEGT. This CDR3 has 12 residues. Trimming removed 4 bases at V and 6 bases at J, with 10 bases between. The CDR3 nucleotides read TGTGCCAGCAGTGTAAGGGGTGGCGAGCAGTACTTC. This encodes CASSVRGGEQYF.

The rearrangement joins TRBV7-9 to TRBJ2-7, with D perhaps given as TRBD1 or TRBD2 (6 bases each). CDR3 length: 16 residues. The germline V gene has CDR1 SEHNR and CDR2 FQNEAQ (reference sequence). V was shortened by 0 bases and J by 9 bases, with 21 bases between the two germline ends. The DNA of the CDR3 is TGTGCCAGCAGCTTAGCGTACAGGGAGGAGGTACGATCGCAGTACTTC. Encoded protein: CASSLAYREEVRSQYF.

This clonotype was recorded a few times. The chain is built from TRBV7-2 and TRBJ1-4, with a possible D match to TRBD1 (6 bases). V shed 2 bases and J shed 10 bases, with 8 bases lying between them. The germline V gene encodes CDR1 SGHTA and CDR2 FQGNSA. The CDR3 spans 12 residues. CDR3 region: CASSLQGTKLFF. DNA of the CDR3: TGTGCCAGCAGCTTACAGGGGACAAAACTGTTTTTT.

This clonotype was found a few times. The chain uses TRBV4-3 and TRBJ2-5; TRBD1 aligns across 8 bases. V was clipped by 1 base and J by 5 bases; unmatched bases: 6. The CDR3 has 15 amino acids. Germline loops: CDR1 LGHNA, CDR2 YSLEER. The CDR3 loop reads CASSQGEGQGETQYF. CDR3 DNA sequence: TGCGCCAGCAGCCAAGGAGAAGGACAGGGCGAGACCCAGTACTTC.

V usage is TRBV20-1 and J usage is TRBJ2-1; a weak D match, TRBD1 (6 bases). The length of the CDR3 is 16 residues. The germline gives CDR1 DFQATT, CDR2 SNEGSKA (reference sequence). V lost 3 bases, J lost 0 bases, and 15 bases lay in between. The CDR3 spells CSARGMGASSYNEQFF. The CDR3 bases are TGCAGTGCTAGGGGGATGGGGGCCAGCTCCTACAATGAGCAGTTCTTC.

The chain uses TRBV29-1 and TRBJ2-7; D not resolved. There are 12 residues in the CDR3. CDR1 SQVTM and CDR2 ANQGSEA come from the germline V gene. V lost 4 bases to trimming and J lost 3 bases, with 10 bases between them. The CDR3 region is CSVGTFSYEQYF. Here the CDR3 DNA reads TGCAGCGTTGGGACCTTTAGCTACGAGCAGTACTTC.